This TCR beta chain was obtained from a study of a mutant IDH1 vaccine in newly diagnosed glioma (dated by TCRdb to about 2021). Background on the whole study: Patients received eight vaccinations in weeks 1, 3, 5, 7, 11, 15, 19 and 23, corresponding to visits V03 through V10. For exploratory analyses, some 24 treated patients had longitudinal TCRB deep sequencing done wherever samples were available. Before enrollment, most patients had been given radiochemotherapy with temozolomide as standard therapy, while the rest had received either radiotherapy alone or temozolomide alone. Of the roughly 34 treated patients, around 60% were male and roughly 38% were female, and a mean age of around 40 years was recorded. Vaccination started 4-6 weeks after radiotherapy alone, or was given together with temozolomide cycles in the groups whose treatment included chemotherapy. Six visits were used for peripheral blood collection: V03 (baseline), V05, V07, V10, V12 and V13. What the authors observed across the whole study: Pseudoprogression appeared unrelated to alterations in the top peripheral T cell clonotypes detected by TCRB sequencing. Across multiple MHC alleles, vaccine-induced immune responses were seen in 93.3% of patients. The authors stated that sample limitations prevented analyses of patient blood samples from being reproduced. Selection of PBMC samples for TCRB deep sequencing was based on availability.

This sample's time point label indicates: week 23, last vaccination. Every vaccine dose consisted of 300 ug of a 20-mer mutant IDH1 peptide in Montanide, administered subcutaneously together with topical imiquimod. All donors had newly diagnosed IDH1-mutant astrocytomas of WHO grade 3 or 4 that showed loss of nuclear ATRX. The samples were drawn from NOA16, a multicentre, single-arm, open-label phase I trial in Germany that tested a mutant IDH1 peptide vaccine in humans for the first time. The DNeasy Blood and Tissue Kit was used to extract genomic DNA from EDTA blood for TCRB sequencing. V trim: 1 base; J trim: 1 base; unmatched bases: 10. As encoded in the germline V gene, CDR1 is SGHTS while CDR2 is YDEGEE. The CDR3 sequence holds 19 residues, the cysteine and phenylalanine included. Only the CDR3 region is kept as DNA, spanning 57 bases read in frame from base 1. In regard to this clone: Its antigen is currently not known. The input lacks base qualities; no much larger clone sits a single base away.

The library was obtained by the immunoSEQ multiplex PCR assay. Rearranged TCR beta chain sequences were amplified using the hsTCRB Kit according to the manufacturer's protocol. Sequencing of TCRB libraries was carried out on an Illumina MiSeq. Per the source publication's procedure: Demultiplexing, trimming and gene mapping were performed with the kit vendor's proprietary platform. The clones in this table, taken by TCRdb from immuneACCESS, are in-frame only. Not every clone is retained; where verified, under half of the shortfall comes from an unresolved V gene, and the cause of the rest is unknown. Clonal size and the V and J genes are those of that table, whereas D and trimming came from the DNA. The sample has roughly 52,000 clones on record, over 70% of them singletons. The ten largest clonotypes hold 6.2% of the sample.

This receptor was taken from a middle-aged man with glioma. Recombination connected TRBV5-8 to TRBJ1-5, and TRBD1 aligns with 11 junction nucleotides. Material: PBMCs, obtained from a glioma patient whose treatment included an IDH1 peptide vaccine. The CDR3 loop reads CASSLRRTGGGLSNQPQHF. The nucleotide sequence reads as follows: TGTGCCAGCAGCTTGAGGCGGACAGGGGGCGGATTAAGCAATCAGCCCCAGCATTTT. Full variable domain (CDR3 extended with the reference TRBV5-8 and TRBJ1-5 proteins): EAGVTQSPTHLIKTRGQQATLRCSPISGHTSVYWYQQALGLGLQFLLWYDEGEERNRGNFPPRFSGRQFPNYSSELNVNALELEDSALYLCASSLRRTGGGLSNQPQHFGDGTRLSIL.